This TCR beta chain was documented in a study of OX40 agonist ivuxolimab in advanced cancers. Study context: Patients received the agonistic anti-OX40 (CD134) antibody ivuxolimab. Patients with hepatocellular carcinoma, melanoma, renal cell or head and neck cancer made up the dose-escalation patients. Findings and caveats of the study: Clonal expansion was seen in CD4+ and CD8+ blood T cells by week 6 at 0.1 to 3.0 mg/kg.

CDR3 size: 11 residues. The germline V gene encodes CDR1 LNHDA and CDR2 SQIVND (reference sequence). V shed 3 bases and J shed 9 bases, with 5 bases lying between them. Using immunoSEQ multiplex PCR, the repertoire was profiled, and TCRdb retains in-frame clones only, with some absent. Of about 22,000 clones in the sample, approximately 80% were seen once. Of note for this clone: Its antigen is currently unknown.

The chain uses TRBV19 and TRBJ2-2; D not certain. The sequence derives from an adult with an advanced solid tumor such as melanoma, head and neck, liver or kidney cancer. This specimen was CD4+ or CD8+ T cells sorted from blood, taken in a trial of the OX40 agonist ivuxolimab. Written as DNA, the CDR3 is TGTGCCAGTAGTATCTGGAGGGAGCTGTTTTTT. Translating it yields CASSIWRELFF.